One and the same sample provided the 12 T cell receptor beta chains below, sequenced in a study of blood T cells in healthy people across ages. Alongside a J-beta primer mix, a sample-barcoded 5' primer served in a second PCR lasting about 7 to 12 cycles. TCRdb reprocessed the 5' RACE reads via MiXCR and lists one record per CDR3 protein. This table has 600,000 to 850,000 distinct CDR3 sequences, 25% appearing once. The same data also went into a second study, on T cells of mothers and their children.

The specimen was blood. The origin of the receptors is a boy under 18 in good health.

This clonotype came up a few times. The V gene is TRBV5-1, the J gene TRBJ2-7; D is unclear. CDR1 and CDR2 from the germline V gene are SGHRS and YFSETQ. The CDR3 spans 13 residues. V was trimmed by 5 bases and J by 2 bases, leaving 11 bases between them. CDR3 amino acids: CASRYQETYEQYF. In DNA form, the CDR3 reads TGCGCCAGCAGATATCAGGAGACCTACGAGCAGTACTTC.

V is TRBV5-1 and J is TRBJ2-4; 7 nucleotides match TRBD1. Germline CDR1 SGHRS, CDR2 YFSETQ. CDR3 length equals 15 residues. The junction had 9 bases not matched to a gene; V was cut back by 3 bases and J by 6 bases. CDR3 nucleotide sequence: TGCGCCAGCAGCTCCGGGACAGAAGGAAGAAACATTCAGTACTTC. Encoded protein: CASSSGTEGRNIQYF.

This clonotype was recorded a few times. The chain recombines TRBV6-5 with TRBJ1-1; possible D gene TRBD1, 5 bases. V shed 6 bases and J shed 7 bases, with 21 bases lying between them. CDR3 length equals 15 residues. The germline CDR1 and CDR2 sequences are MNHEY and SVGAGI. The CDR3 nucleotides read TGTGCCAGCAGCCCACCTGGGACGGCGGGAGGTGAAGCTTTCTTT. It encodes CASSPPGTAGGEAFF.

This sequence joins TRBV18 and TRBJ2-3; 10 nucleotides agree with TRBD2. From germline, CDR1 is KGHSH and CDR2 LQKENI. This CDR3 is 15 amino acids long. J was trimmed by 2 bases and V by 8 bases; bases with no gene match: 7. This chain's CDR3 is CASQEGLAATDTQYF. CDR3 nucleotides: TGTGCCAGCCAGGAAGGACTAGCGGCCACAGATACGCAGTATTTT.

This clonotype was picked up a small number of times. The rearrangement joins TRBV29-1 to TRBJ2-7; D is perhaps TRBD1 or TRBD2 (6 bases each). This CDR3 is 14 amino acids long. Germline assignment: CDR1 SQVTM and CDR2 ANQGSEA. The germline V and J ends were trimmed by 1 base and 5 bases, with 15 bases remaining between them. Here the CDR3 DNA reads TGCAGCGTTGAAGCGGACCTTAGGGGGGACGAGCAGTACTTC. This encodes CSVEADLRGDEQYF.

The V call is TRBV7-2, the J call TRBJ1-4; tentative D call: TRBD1 (5 bases). Germline values: CDR1 SGHTA, CDR2 FQGNSA. Trimming removed 8 bases from V and 12 bases from J, with 19 bases in between. The CDR3 consists of 13 residues. CDR3 in DNA: TGTGCCAGCGGCCGGGACCGTTGGGCGGAACTGTTTTTT. Translation gives CASGRDRWAELFF. The entire variable domain, with the rest obtained from reference TRBV7-2 and TRBJ1-4, is as follows: GAGVSQSPSNKVTEKGKDVELRCDPISGHTALYWYRQSLGQGLEFLIYFQGNSAPDKSGLPSDRFSAERTGGSVSTLTIQRTQQEDSAVYLCASGRDRWAELFFGSGTQLSVL.

This clonotype came up a few times. This chain connects TRBV18 to TRBJ1-1, with D perhaps TRBD1 (5 bases). Trimming pared 5 bases from V and 4 bases from J, leaving 11 bases between. CDR1 is KGHSH and CDR2 is LQKENI in the germline V gene. The CDR3 totals 13 residues. The CDR3 sequence: CASSNSGGTEAFF. Here the CDR3 DNA reads TGTGCCAGCTCAAACAGCGGGGGCACTGAAGCTTTCTTT.

The table lists this clonotype with a few counts. Relative to the germline gene, one junction end is altered; a read error may explain this. V and J are TRBV7-2 and TRBJ2-5, with D possibly TRBD2 on 6 matching bases. With the DNA end fitting TRBJ2-1 better, the J assignment may be wrong. Per germline, CDR1 SGHTA and CDR2 FQGNSA. The CDR3 length is 14 residues. This CDR3 is CASGLDLGGIEQFF. The CDR3 DNA sequence: TGTGCCAGCGGCTTAGATCTGGGGGGAATTGAGCAGTTCTTC.

This clonotype was seen only a few times. The chain joins TRBV29-1 to TRBJ1-1; no clear D. The germline gives CDR1 SQVTM, CDR2 ANQGSEA. This CDR3 spans 11 amino acids. CDR3 sequence: CRATENTEAFF. CDR3 DNA sequence: TGCAGGGCCACAGAGAACACTGAAGCTTTCTTT.

The CDR3 region is CASSIDAGELFF. The CDR3 region has the DNA TGCGCCAGCAGTATCGACGCCGGGGAGCTGTTTTTT. The chain recombines TRBV5-1 with TRBJ2-2, with unresolved D. Per germline, CDR1 SGHRS and CDR2 YFSETQ. With 5 bases removed from V and 6 bases from J, the gap between germline ends came to 8 bases. The CDR3 is 12 amino acids. The entire variable domain, with the rest obtained from reference TRBV5-1 and TRBJ2-2, is as follows: KAGVTQTPRYLIKTRGQQVTLSCSPISGHRSVSWYQQTPGQGLQFLFEYFSETQRNKGNFPGRFSGRQFSNSRSEMNVSTLELGDSALYLCASSIDAGELFFGEGSRLTVL.

The chain links TRBV28 to TRBJ2-4; D remains unclear. This CDR3 region has 15 residues. The germline gives CDR1 MDHEN, CDR2 SYDVKM. Trimming cost V 2 bases and J 2 bases, with 10 bases left between them. In DNA, the CDR3 is TGTGCCAGCAGTTTACTGAGTGGGTCCAAAAACATTCAGTACTTC. It codes for CASSLLSGSKNIQYF.

The chain is built from TRBV6-1 and TRBJ2-3; D is uncertain. CDR1 and CDR2 from the germline V gene are MNHNS and SASEGT. V was pared by 2 bases and J by 4 bases, with 13 bases between. This CDR3 has 15 residues. The DNA for the CDR3 is TGTGCCAGCAGTGAAAGGAGAAACGGCGCAGATACGCAGTATTTT. Amino acid sequence: CASSERRNGADTQYF.